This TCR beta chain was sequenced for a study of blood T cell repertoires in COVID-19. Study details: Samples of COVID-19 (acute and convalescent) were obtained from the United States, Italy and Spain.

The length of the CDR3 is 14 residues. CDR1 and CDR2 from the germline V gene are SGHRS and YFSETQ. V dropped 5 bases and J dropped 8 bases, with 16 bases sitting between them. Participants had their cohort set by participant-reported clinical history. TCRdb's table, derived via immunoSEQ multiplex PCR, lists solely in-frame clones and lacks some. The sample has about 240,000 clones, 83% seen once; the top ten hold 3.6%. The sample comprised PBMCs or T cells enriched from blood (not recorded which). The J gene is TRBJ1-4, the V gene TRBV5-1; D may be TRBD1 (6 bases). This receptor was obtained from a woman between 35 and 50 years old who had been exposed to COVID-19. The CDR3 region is CASRYQGQEEKLFF. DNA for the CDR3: TGCGCCAGCAGGTACCAGGGGCAAGAGGAAAAACTGTTTTTT.